The 5 T cell receptor beta chains given below trace back to one sample, sequenced in a study of blood T cell repertoires in COVID-19. Assay used: immunoSEQ multiplex PCR; TCRdb lists only in-frame clones, some missing. The repertoire includes 100,000 to 150,000 clones, over 75% of them detected once, and 6.5% to 9% sits in the top ten. The sequenced material came from peripheral blood. The origin of the receptors is a man between 45 and 60 years old with acute or convalescent COVID-19.

This chain connects TRBV12-5 to TRBJ1-1; no clear D gene. V was cut by 6 bases and J by 6 bases, with 11 bases left in between. This CDR3 is built from 12 residues. Germline V gene lookup returns CDR1 LGHNT and CDR2 FRNRAP. CDR3 nucleotide sequence: TGTGCTAGTGGCCACGGACTAGCTGAAGCTTTCTTT. Amino acid sequence: CASGHGLAEAFF.

The rearrangement uses TRBV6-4 and TRBJ2-3; D unresolved. With 3 bases removed from V and 0 bases from J, the gap between germline ends came to 7 bases. Germline V gene sequence: CDR1 MRHNA, CDR2 SNTAGT. The CDR3 length is 14 residues. As DNA, the CDR3 is TGTGCCAGCAGTGAACAGCCTAGCACAGATACGCAGTATTTT. Its protein is CASSEQPSTDTQYF.

The chain carries TRBV6-5 and TRBJ1-1; TRBD1 aligns across 9 bases. The CDR3 sequence is 15 residues long. Trimming cost V 6 bases and J 5 bases; bases outside gene matches: 10. CDR1 is MNHEY, CDR2 SVGAGI, per germline. CDR3 amino acids: CASRQTGGGRTEAFF. The CDR3 region has the DNA TGTGCCAGCAGACAAACAGGGGGCGGTAGGACTGAAGCTTTCTTT.

The genes are TRBV7-6 and TRBJ1-2, with a possible D match to TRBD1 (5 bases). Germline CDR1 is SGHVS and CDR2 is FNYEAQ. The CDR3 totals 15 residues. V lost 7 bases, J lost 5 bases, and 20 bases lay in between. The CDR3 is CASNLGHSFGYGYTF. The CDR3 region has the DNA TGTGCCAGCAATCTAGGACATTCCTTTGGGTATGGCTACACCTTC.

CDR3: CASREEPSSYNEQFF. Written as DNA, the CDR3 is TGTGCCAGCAGGGAGGAGCCGAGCTCCTACAATGAGCAGTTCTTC. The chain has TRBV7-6 and TRBJ2-1; a possible D gene is TRBD2 (5 bases). V was clipped by 6 bases and J by 0 bases, with 12 bases between them. The CDR3 sequence is 15 residues long. CDR1 is SGHVS and CDR2 is FNYEAQ in the germline V gene.